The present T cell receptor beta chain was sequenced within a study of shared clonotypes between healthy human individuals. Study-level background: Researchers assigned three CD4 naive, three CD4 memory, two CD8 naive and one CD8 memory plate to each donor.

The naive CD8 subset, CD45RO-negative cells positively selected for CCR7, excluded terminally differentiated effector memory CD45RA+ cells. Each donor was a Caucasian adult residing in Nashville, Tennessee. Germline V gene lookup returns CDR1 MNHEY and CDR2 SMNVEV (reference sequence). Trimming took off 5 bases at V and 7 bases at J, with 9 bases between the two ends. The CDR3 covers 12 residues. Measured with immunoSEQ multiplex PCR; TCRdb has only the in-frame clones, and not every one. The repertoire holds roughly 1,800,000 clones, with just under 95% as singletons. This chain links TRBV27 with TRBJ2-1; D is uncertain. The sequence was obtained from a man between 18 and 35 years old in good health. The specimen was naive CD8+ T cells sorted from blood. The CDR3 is CASSPVGNEQFF. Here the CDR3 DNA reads TGTGCCAGCAGTCCCGTAGGAAATGAGCAGTTCTTC.